These T cell receptor beta chains were read from a single sample in a study of blood T cells in healthy people across ages. Each CDR3 protein gets one entry after TCRdb re-called the 5' RACE reads with MiXCR. The sample comprises 1.5 million to 2 million distinct CDR3 sequences, approximately 50% of which are singletons, and less than 2.5% rests with the top ten. Sequences were obtained from blood. These receptors were obtained from a woman aged 40-49 years in good health. CDR3s include the opening cysteine and the closing phenylalanine or tryptophan. D genes are given only for firm matches. The size of a clone is reported for some rows only, either as once, few or many, or as a class for expanded clones.

>TRBV27|TRBJ2-1|.|.
CASSLSFSDWGKVNNEQFF
TGTGCCAGCAGTTTATCGTTTTCCGATTGGGGGAAGGTGAACAATGAGCAGTTCTTC
>TRBV7-2|TRBJ2-2|.|once
CASRSQGQAAGELFF
TGTGCCAGCAGGTCCCAGGGCCAGGCAGCCGGGGAGCTGTTTTTT
>TRBV6-2/TRBV6-3|TRBJ1-5|TRBD1|.
CASGTRQGANQPQHF
TGTGCCAGCGGAACAAGACAGGGGGCTAATCAGCCCCAGCATTTT
>TRBV4-3|TRBJ1-2|.|.
CASSQDDPRESGYGYTF
TGCGCCAGCAGCCAAGATGACCCTCGGGAGTCGGGCTATGGCTACACCTTC
>TRBV7-9|TRBJ2-7|.|.
CASSLQTEREQYF
TGTGCCAGCAGCCTCCAGACGGAAAGAGAGCAGTACTTC
>TRBV4-3|TRBJ2-7|.|few
CASSQEVSALEQYF
TGCGCCAGCAGCCAAGAGGTCTCGGCACTCGAGCAGTACTTC
>TRBV15|TRBJ1-1|.|once
CATSRVREPRPEAFF
TGTGCCACCAGCAGAGTCCGGGAGCCGAGGCCTGAAGCTTTCTTT
>TRBV28|TRBJ2-3|.|.
CASSKGARLGGTQYF
TGTGCCAGCAGCAAAGGGGCGAGGTTGGGAGGTACGCAGTATTTT
>TRBV7-2|TRBJ2-5|TRBD2|.
CASSLVASGGPQETQYF
TGTGCCAGCAGCTTAGTGGCTAGCGGGGGACCACAAGAGACCCAGTACTTC
>TRBV4-2|TRBJ2-1|.|few
CASSYYGGQFF
TGTGCCAGCAGCTATTACGGCGGGCAGTTCTTC
>TRBV12-3/TRBV12-4|TRBJ1-5|TRBD1|.
CASSFQRGQGNQPQHF
TGTGCCAGCAGTTTCCAGCGCGGACAGGGCAATCAGCCCCAGCATTTT
>TRBV2|TRBJ2-3|.|few
CASRPKSVTGPSDTQYF
TGTGCCAGCAGACCCAAAAGCGTAACGGGCCCCTCAGATACGCAGTATTTT
>TRBV20-1|TRBJ2-7|TRBD2|few
CSARGGGGATEQYF
TGCAGTGCTAGAGGGGGCGGGGGGGCGACCGAGCAGTACTTC
>TRBV15|TRBJ2-3|TRBD2|.
CATSRVWAPAGGGDTQYF
TGTGCCACCAGCAGAGTATGGGCGCCTGCGGGGGGTGGAGATACGCAGTATTTT
>TRBV28|TRBJ2-7|.|.
CASSGAGFPYEQYF
TGTGCCAGCAGTGGAGCCGGGTTTCCCTACGAGCAGTACTTC
>TRBV29-1|TRBJ2-7|.|few
CSVGEGYNEQYF
TGCAGCGTTGGAGAGGGGTACAATGAGCAGTACTTC
>TRBV7-2|TRBJ2-3|TRBD2|few
CASSSGGAGNTQYF
TGTGCCAGCAGCTCCGGGGGGGCCGGGAATACGCAGTATTTT
>TRBV7-9|TRBJ2-1|TRBD2|few
CASSQGTSGGRYNEQFF
TGTGCCAGCAGCCAAGGGACTAGCGGGGGCCGGTACAATGAGCAGTTCTTC
>TRBV11-2|TRBJ2-5|TRBD1|many
CASSLGTGDLQETQYF
TGTGCCAGCAGCTTAGGCACAGGGGATCTACAAGAGACCCAGTACTTC
>TRBV7-8|TRBJ2-5|TRBD1|few
CASSFPDRGVETQYF
TGTGCCAGCAGCTTTCCCGACAGGGGCGTGGAGACCCAGTACTTC
>TRBV11-2|TRBJ2-1|.|.
CASSLGRIYYNEQFF
TGTGCCAGCAGCTTAGGCAGAATATACTACAATGAGCAGTTCTTC
>TRBV20-1|TRBJ1-4|.|few
CSAGSTRALNEKLFF
TGCAGTGCCGGCTCCACCCGGGCCCTTAATGAAAAACTGTTTTTT
>TRBV20-1|TRBJ2-1|TRBD1|.
CSARVQPRDRGRVEQFF
TGCAGTGCTAGAGTCCAGCCCCGGGACAGGGGACGAGTTGAGCAGTTCTTC
>TRBV5-6|TRBJ2-5|.|.
CASSLGAGAPQETQYF
TGTGCCAGCAGCTTGGGGGCAGGGGCTCCTCAAGAGACCCAGTACTTC
>TRBV5-1|TRBJ1-2|TRBD1|few
CASSRGQGVPYGYTF
TGCGCCAGCAGCCGTGGACAGGGGGTCCCCTATGGCTACACCTTC
>TRBV20-1|TRBJ1-6|TRBD1|.
CSANRQGAYNSPLHF
TGCAGTGCTAACCGACAGGGGGCGTATAATTCACCCCTCCACTTT
>TRBV29-1|TRBJ2-5|.|many
CSVEDRGQTETQYF
TGCAGCGTTGAAGATCGAGGCCAGACGGAGACCCAGTACTTC
>TRBV20-1|TRBJ2-4|.|.
CSAGSSREAKNIQYF
TGCAGTGCTGGGTCCTCAAGGGAAGCCAAAAACATTCAGTACTTC
>TRBV25-1|TRBJ2-7|TRBD2|.
CASRASGTRDLNEQYF
TGTGCCAGCAGAGCGTCCGGGACTAGGGACTTAAATGAGCAGTACTTC
>TRBV7-9|TRBJ1-4|.|once
CASSRGGPNEKLFF
TGTGCCAGCAGCCGTGGGGGGCCTAATGAAAAACTGTTTTTT
>TRBV7-9|TRBJ1-2|TRBD1|.
CASSLVGDRGYGYTF
TGTGCCAGCAGCTTAGTGGGCGACAGGGGGTATGGCTACACCTTC
>TRBV6-2/TRBV6-3|TRBJ2-3|.|.
CASSSLALDTQYF
TGTGCCAGCTCCTCGCTAGCGTTGGATACGCAGTATTTT
>TRBV5-1|TRBJ2-1|TRBD1|.
CASSLRVQGGRNEQFF
TGCGCCAGCAGCTTGAGGGTACAGGGGGGCCGCAATGAGCAGTTCTTC
>TRBV7-2|TRBJ2-5|.|.
CASSLAPATKETQYF
TGTGCCAGCAGCTTAGCGCCGGCTACGAAAGAGACCCAGTACTTC
>TRBV7-7|TRBJ2-3|.|.
CASSAGYGTDTQYF
TGTGCTAGCAGTGCGGGGTATGGCACAGATACGCAGTATTTT
>TRBV29-1|TRBJ2-1|.|.
CSVTTQGINERFF
TGCAGCGTTACTACCCAGGGGATCAATGAGCGGTTCTTC
>TRBV7-2|TRBJ2-7|.|.
CASSLPAPAKGPYEQYF
TGTGCCAGCAGCCTCCCTGCCCCAGCGAAAGGCCCCTACGAGCAGTACTTC
>TRBV10-3|TRBJ2-1|.|few
CAISEPHVNEQFF
TGTGCCATCAGTGAGCCCCACGTGAATGAGCAGTTCTTC
>TRBV6-5|TRBJ2-7|.|.
CASSYSSGQSDYEQYF
TGTGCCAGCAGTTACTCGTCCGGACAGTCCGACTACGAGCAGTACTTC
>TRBV29-1|TRBJ2-4|TRBD1|.
CSVRAYRGSKNIQYF
TGCAGCGTACGCGCTTACAGGGGTTCCAAAAACATTCAGTACTTC
>TRBV29-1|TRBJ1-2|TRBD1|.
CSVVKPGTGVYGYTF
TGCAGCGTCGTTAAGCCCGGGACAGGGGTCTATGGCTACACCTTC
>TRBV29-1|TRBJ1-2|.|few
CSVTGAGGGKNGYTF
TGCAGCGTGACGGGAGCGGGGGGGGGAAAGAATGGCTACACCTTC
>TRBV15|TRBJ1-1|.|.
CATSRASGPTEAFF
TGTGCCACCAGCAGGGCCTCAGGGCCTACGGAAGCTTTCTTT
>TRBV4-3|TRBJ1-3|.|.
CASSQLPGDNGAIYF
TGCGCCAGCAGCCAATTGCCCGGGGATAATGGGGCCATATATTTT
>TRBV21-1|TRBJ1-6|.|once
CASSKGPGRGPSSYNSPLHF
TGTGCCAGCAGCAAAGGACCGGGCAGGGGGCCAAGCTCCTATAATTCACCCCTCCACTTT
>TRBV20-1|TRBJ2-1|.|few
CSARGIPARQERPSYNEQFF
TGCAGTGCTAGAGGCATACCTGCTAGACAGGAACGTCCAAGCTACAATGAGCAGTTCTTC
>TRBV2|TRBJ2-1|.|.
CASIQTNEQFF
TGTGCCAGCATCCAGACAAATGAGCAGTTCTTC
>TRBV7-9|TRBJ2-5|TRBD2|few
CAIPLLGLESETQYF
TGTGCCATCCCACTGCTGGGACTAGAGTCGGAGACCCAGTACTTC
>TRBV7-9|TRBJ2-5|.|.
CASSQLSRETQYF
TGTGCCAGCAGTCAATTGTCGAGAGAGACCCAGTACTTC
>TRBV20-1|TRBJ2-5|TRBD2|.
CSAREAGGKETQYF
TGCAGTGCTAGAGAAGCGGGGGGTAAAGAGACCCAGTACTTC
>TRBV12-3/TRBV12-4|TRBJ2-7|.|few
CASRGPGPPSAYF
TGTGCCAGCAGGGGACCGGGTCCACCTTCGGCGTACTTC
>TRBV20-1|TRBJ2-3|.|.
CSARDSLAGTDTQYF
TGCAGTGCTAGAGATAGCCTAGCAGGCACAGATACGCAGTATTTT
>TRBV20-1|TRBJ2-1|TRBD2|few
CSARLAGVDSYNEQFF
TGCAGTGCAAGACTGGCGGGGGTCGACTCCTACAATGAGCAGTTCTTC
>TRBV6-2/TRBV6-3|TRBJ2-7|.|.
CASKATSPTIYEQYF
TGTGCCAGCAAGGCCACCTCTCCTACAATCTACGAGCAGTACTTC
>TRBV6-5|TRBJ2-7|.|.
CASSRSQVHASYEQYF
TGTGCCAGCAGCCGTTCTCAGGTCCACGCATCCTACGAGCAGTACTTC
>TRBV12-3/TRBV12-4|TRBJ2-3|TRBD2|once
CASGPAGGRDTQYF
TGTGCCAGCGGTCCAGCGGGGGGGCGAGATACGCAGTATTTT
>TRBV20-1|TRBJ1-2|.|.
CSARGAANYGYTF
TGCAGTGCTAGGGGGGCGGCCAACTATGGCTACACCTTC
>TRBV7-9|TRBJ2-2|TRBD1|once
CASSDYGTGETGELFF
TGTGCCAGCAGCGATTACGGGACAGGGGAAACCGGGGAGCTGTTTTTT
>TRBV14|TRBJ2-3|.|.
CAGSLSGAPEDTQYF
TGTGCCGGCAGCCTCTCCGGGGCCCCTGAGGATACGCAGTATTTT